A selection of T cell receptor beta chains follows, all from one sample in a study of tumor-infiltrating lymphocytes in primary liver carcinoma. TCRdb processed the multiplex PCR reads anew with MiXCR; each CDR3 protein has one entry. This table has around 330,000 distinct CDR3 sequences, over 55% appearing once. Specimen: peripheral blood. The receptors here all came from a man aged 40-50 years with primary liver carcinoma and hepatitis B virus infection. The CDR3 runs from the conserved cysteine through the conserved F or W. Each record gives: J gene, D gene, clone size, V gene, CDR3 protein, CDR3 DNA. The D gene is left open where the match is weak. Rows may omit the clone size; those that give it use once, few, many or a size class.

J: TRBJ1-2
D: NA
size: many
V: TRBV29-1
CDR3: CSVDSAANDYGYTF
DNA: TGCAGCGTTGATTCCGCAGCAAACGACTATGGCTACACCTTC

J: TRBJ2-2
D: NA
size: NA
V: TRBV12-3/TRBV12-4
CDR3: CASSSNRAGEQFF
DNA: TGTGCCAGCAGTTCGAACAGGGCCGGTGAGCAGTTTTTT

J: TRBJ1-2
D: NA
size: once
V: TRBV5-5
CDR3: CASGSDAGYGYTF
DNA: TGTGCCAGCGGCTCGGACGCCGGCTATGGCTACACCTTC

J: TRBJ2-2
D: TRBD1
size: many
V: TRBV5-5
CDR3: CASSGDRYTGELFF
DNA: TGTGCCAGCAGTGGGGACAGATACACCGGGGAGCTGTTTTTT

J: TRBJ2-3
D: TRBD1
size: NA
V: TRBV6-2/TRBV6-3
CDR3: CGSSYGGQGATDTHYF
DNA: TGTGGCAGCAGTTATGGTGGACAGGGGGCGACAGATACGCACTATTTT

J: TRBJ1-1
D: NA
size: few
V: TRBV30
CDR3: CAWSNPGPARAFF
DNA: TGTGCCTGGAGCAACCCCGGGCCCGCAAGAGCTTTCTTT

J: TRBJ2-6
D: NA
size: NA
V: TRBV10-3
CDR3: CAISDRQTSGANVRTF
DNA: TGTGCCATCAGTGACAGGCAGACCTCTGGGGCCAACGTCCGGACTTTC

J: TRBJ2-7
D: TRBD2
size: NA
V: TRBV4-1
CDR3: CASSQSFGGVSYERYF
DNA: TGCGCCAGCAGCCAATCCTTTGGGGGGGTTTCCTACGAGCGGTACTTC

J: TRBJ1-5
D: NA
size: many
V: TRBV6-6
CDR3: CASSYSGGNSNQPQHF
DNA: TGTGCCAGCAGTTACTCCGGTGGGAATAGCAATCAGCCCCAGCATTTT

J: TRBJ1-5
D: NA
size: NA
V: TRBV5-5
CDR3: CASSLYSGAEQPQHF
DNA: TGTGCCAGCAGCTTGTATTCAGGGGCGGAGCAGCCCCAGCATTTT

J: TRBJ2-1
D: TRBD2
size: many
V: TRBV10-2
CDR3: CASGGTSGTNEQFF
DNA: TGCGCCAGCGGGGGGACTAGCGGTACCAATGAGCAGTTCTTC

J: TRBJ2-1
D: TRBD2
size: few
V: TRBV4-1
CDR3: CASSQEASGTNNEQFF
DNA: TGCGCCAGCAGCCAAGAGGCTAGCGGGACCAACAATGAGCAGTTCTTC

J: TRBJ2-6
D: NA
size: once
V: TRBV6-6
CDR3: CASRAESGANVLAF
DNA: TGCGCCAGCAGGGCTGAATCTGGGGCCAACGTCCTGGCTTTC

J: TRBJ2-3
D: NA
size: NA
V: TRBV5-1
CDR3: CASSLFRTASIDTQYF
DNA: TGCGCCAGCAGCCTTTTCCGGACGGCCAGCATAGATACGCAGTATTTT

J: TRBJ2-2
D: TRBD1
size: NA
V: TRBV5-1
CDR3: CASSLKTGGMGELFF
DNA: TGCGCCAGCAGCTTGAAAACAGGGGGCATGGGGGAGCTGTTTTTT

J: TRBJ2-5
D: NA
size: many
V: TRBV5-4
CDR3: CASSKGTPGETQYF
DNA: TGTGCCAGCAGTAAAGGGACTCCGGGGGAGACCCAGTACTTC

J: TRBJ1-1
D: NA
size: NA
V: TRBV5-1
CDR3: CASSCDGNTEAFF
DNA: TGCGCCAGTAGTTGTGACGGAAACACTGAAGCTTTCTTT